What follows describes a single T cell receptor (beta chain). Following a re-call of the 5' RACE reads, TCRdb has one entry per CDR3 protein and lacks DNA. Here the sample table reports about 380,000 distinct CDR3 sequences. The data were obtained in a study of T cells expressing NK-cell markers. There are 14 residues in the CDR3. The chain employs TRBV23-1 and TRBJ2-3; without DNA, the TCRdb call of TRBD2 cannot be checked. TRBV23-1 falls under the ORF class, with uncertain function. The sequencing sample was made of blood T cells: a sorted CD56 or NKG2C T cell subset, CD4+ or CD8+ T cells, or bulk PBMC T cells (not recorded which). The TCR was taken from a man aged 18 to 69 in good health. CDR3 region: CASSQRTRWDTQYF.